This T cell receptor beta chain was documented in a study of shared clonotypes between healthy human individuals. Per the original methods: In the immunoSEQ data, sequences were junction-only and lacked quality scores, so filtering differed. Sequencing was performed with immunoSEQ multiplex PCR; in TCRdb, only in-frame clones are kept and a portion is missing. V, J and clone size are taken as reported in that table, and D and trimming were inferred from the DNA itself. The sample records some 530,000 clones, 65% to 85% being singletons. The CDR3 has 15 amino acids. CDR1 is SGHTA and CDR2 is FQGNSA in the germline V gene. V was cut by 4 bases and J by 0 bases, with 10 bases left in between.

The chain recombines TRBV7-2 with TRBJ1-3; TRBD1 is a possible D gene (5 bases). The TCR originated in a woman in her forties in good health. Some clones in this sample may be carry-over from other donors' samples. Sample: PBMCs. The CDR3 loop reads CASSWDGFSGNTIYF. The CDR3 DNA reads TGTGCCAGCAGCTGGGACGGATTCTCTGGAAACACCATATATTTT.